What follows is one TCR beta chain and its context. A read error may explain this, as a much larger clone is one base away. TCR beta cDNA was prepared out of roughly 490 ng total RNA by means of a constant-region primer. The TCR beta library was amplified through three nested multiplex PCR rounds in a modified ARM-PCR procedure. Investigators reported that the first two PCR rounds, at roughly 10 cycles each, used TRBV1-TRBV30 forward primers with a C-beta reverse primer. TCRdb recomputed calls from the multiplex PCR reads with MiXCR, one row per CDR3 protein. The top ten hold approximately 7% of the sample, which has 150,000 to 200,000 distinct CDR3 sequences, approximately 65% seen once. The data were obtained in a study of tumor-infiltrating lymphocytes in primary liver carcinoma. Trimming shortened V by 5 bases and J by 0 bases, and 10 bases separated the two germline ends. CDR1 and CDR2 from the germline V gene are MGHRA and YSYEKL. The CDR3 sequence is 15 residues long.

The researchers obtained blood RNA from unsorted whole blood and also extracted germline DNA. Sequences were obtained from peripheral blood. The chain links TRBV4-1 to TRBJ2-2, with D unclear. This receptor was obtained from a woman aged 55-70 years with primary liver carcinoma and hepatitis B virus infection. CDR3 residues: CASSSTGPNTGELFF. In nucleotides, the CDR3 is TGCGCCAGCAGCTCGACCGGGCCGAACACCGGGGAGCTGTTTTTT.